The 28 T cell receptor beta chains listed next were all sequenced from one sample in a study of T cells in Graves' hyperthyroidism and ophthalmopathy. Amplification yielded TCR beta CDR3 regions, with RNA transcripts as the source. Researchers ran a first-round RT-PCR on the TCR CDR3 using the HTBI primer set. Via MiXCR, TCRdb re-called the multiplex PCR reads, giving one row per CDR3 protein. The sample records over 700,000 distinct CDR3 sequences, approximately 19% being singletons. The sample taken for sequencing was blood. Receptors originate from a woman in her 50s with Graves' hyperthyroidism that later progressed to Graves' ophthalmopathy.

This clonotype has a handful of counts. At one of its ends the junction is not consistent with the germline gene, which may arise from a read error. The rearrangement links TRBV10-3 to TRBJ1-1, with TRBD1 as a possible D gene (5 bases). The CDR3 is 14 residues long. Per the germline V gene, CDR1 is ENHRY and CDR2 is SYGVKD. CDR3 protein: CAISESSGHTGAFF. The CDR3 nucleotides are TGTGCCATCAGTGAGTCGTCGGGGCACACTGGAGCTTTCTTT.

CDR3 DNA: TGTGCCAGCAGGGGAGATTCTTTCAGCAATCAGCCCCAGCATTTT. Residues: CASRGDSFSNQPQHF. The chain couples TRBV2 to TRBJ1-5, with D unresolved. Trimming stripped 6 bases from V and 1 base from J, with 13 bases between. The CDR3 has 15 residues. Per the germline V gene, CDR1 is SNHLY and CDR2 is FYNNEI.

The table lists this clonotype with many counts. J is TRBJ1-1 and V is TRBV29-1, with TRBD1 matching 9 bases. The J segment lost 2 bases and the V segment lost 7 bases, leaving 5 bases of the junction unmatched. The CDR3 has 13 residues. The germline gives CDR1 SQVTM, CDR2 ANQGSEA. CDR3 protein: CSGSTGGNTEAFF. CDR3 in DNA: TGCAGCGGTTCGACAGGGGGAAACACTGAAGCTTTCTTT.

This clonotype occurred many times. The genes are TRBV19 and TRBJ1-4; the match to TRBD1 covers 11 bases. In germline, CDR1 is LNHDA, CDR2 SQIVND (reference sequence). This CDR3 spans 14 amino acids. Unmatched junction bases numbered 2, after V lost 5 bases and J lost 6 bases. DNA of the CDR3: TGTGCCAGTAGTTTGGACAGGGGGCATGAAAAACTGTTTTTT. Amino acid sequence: CASSLDRGHEKLFF.

This sequence joins TRBV6-5 and TRBJ1-1; 7 bases fit TRBD1. In germline, CDR1 is MNHEY, CDR2 SVGAGI. The CDR3 is 14 residues long. V dropped 4 bases and J dropped 4; count of bases not matched to a gene: 6. The CDR3 nucleotides read TGTGCCAGCAGTTCCGGACAGGCGCCCACTGAAGCTTTCTTT. It codes for CASSSGQAPTEAFF.

The rearrangement uses TRBV3-1 and TRBJ2-7, with 12 bases identical to TRBD2. There are 16 residues in the CDR3. The V segment lost 1 base and the J segment 6 bases; nucleotides outside the gene matches: 7. Germline CDR1 and CDR2: LGHDT and YNNKEL (reference sequence). The CDR3 here is CASSQVVTSGGSEQYF. In DNA form, the CDR3 reads TGTGCCAGCAGCCAAGTCGTGACTAGCGGGGGAAGCGAGCAGTACTTC.

This clonotype was seen ten or more times. CDR3 loop: CSARGQYNEQFF. CDR3 bases: TGCAGTGCTAGAGGACAGTACAATGAGCAGTTCTTC. This sequence joins TRBV20-1 and TRBJ2-1, with TRBD1 as a possible D gene (5 bases). Germline V gene data show CDR1 as DFQATT and CDR2 as SNEGSKA (reference sequence). This CDR3 spans 12 amino acids. V was pared by 1 base and J by 4 bases, with 5 bases between.

CDR3 bases: TGTGCCAGCAGCTTATCAGGGATCACCTCCCCCTACACCTTC. Residues: CASSLSGITSPYTF. The rearrangement uses TRBV7-9 and TRBJ1-2, with D possibly being TRBD1 (5 bases). The CDR3 is 14 amino acids. CDR1 is SEHNR and CDR2 is FQNEAQ in the germline V gene (reference sequence). Trimming removed 2 bases at V and 10 bases at J, with 17 bases between.

This clonotype was seen many times. V is TRBV2 and J is TRBJ2-1, with 7 bases identical to TRBD1. The CDR3 extends over 14 amino acids. The V and J ends lost 9 bases and 0 bases, in that order; junction bases with no gene match: 5. Per the germline V gene, CDR1 is SNHLY and CDR2 is FYNNEI. This chain's CDR3 is CARTGYSSYNEQFF. CDR3 DNA: TGTGCCAGGACAGGGTATAGCTCCTACAATGAGCAGTTCTTC. Together with reference TRBV2 and TRBJ2-1, the CDR3 gives the full variable domain: EPEVTQTPSHQVTQMGQEVILRCVPISNHLYFYWYRQILGQKVEFLVSFYNNEISEKSEIFDDQFSVERPDGSNFTLKIRSTKLEDSAMYFCARTGYSSYNEQFFGPGTRLTVL.

About this clonotype: A read error is possible here, since a much larger clone lies one base away. The genes are TRBV6-5 and TRBJ1-1; D not certain. The germline V gene has CDR1 MNHEY and CDR2 SVGAGI. Trimming removed 5 bases from V and 1 base from J, with 5 bases in between. The CDR3 loop spans 12 amino acids. The CDR3 nucleotides are TGTGCCAGCAGTAACCCGAACACTGAAGCTTTCTTT. Translation gives CASSNPNTEAFF.

Only a few counts were recorded for this clonotype. V gene TRBV29-1 combines with J gene TRBJ2-3, with TRBD2 matching over 9 bases. The CDR3 contains 14 residues. Germline CDR1 is SQVTM and CDR2 is ANQGSEA. Unmatched junction bases numbered 6, after V lost 6 bases and J lost 2 bases. CDR3: CSVGLASTTDTQYF. The DNA of the CDR3 is TGCAGCGTGGGACTAGCTAGTACCACAGATACGCAGTATTTT.

This clonotype was counted at least ten times. The chain carries TRBV7-3 and TRBJ2-7, with 9 bases aligning to TRBD1. This CDR3 spans 17 amino acids. Trimming at V came to 1 base and at J to 2 bases, leaving 9 bases not matched to a gene. Germline V lookup: CDR1 SGHTA, CDR2 FQGTGA. The DNA for the CDR3 is TGTGCCAGCAGCTTAAAGGGCCCGGGACAGGGACCCTACGAGCAGTACTTC. Protein: CASSLKGPGQGPYEQYF.

The chain joins TRBV6-1 to TRBJ2-6, with a weak D call TRBD1 (6 bases). V lost 7 bases and J 2 bases, leaving 21 bases between the germline ends. The CDR3 runs to 18 residues. In germline, CDR1 is MNHNS, CDR2 SASEGT. CDR3 DNA sequence: TGTGCCAGCAAGGGGGATCCAGGAAAATCTACTGGGGCCAACGTCCTGACTTTC. Encoded protein: CASKGDPGKSTGANVLTF.

This clonotype was seen repeatedly, ten times or more. The V call is TRBV12-5, the J call TRBJ2-3; D possibly corresponds to TRBD2 (5 bases). The CDR3 loop spans 15 amino acids. V lost 5 bases and J 1 base, leaving 13 bases between the germline ends. Germline V lookup: CDR1 LGHNT, CDR2 FRNRAP. The CDR3 spells CASGPLTRRTDTQYF. The CDR3 bases are TGTGCTAGTGGTCCGCTTACTAGGCGCACAGATACGCAGTATTTT.

This rearrangement joins TRBV5-1 to TRBJ2-7, with D uncertain. The CDR3 spans 15 residues. Germline CDR1 and CDR2: SGHRS and YFSETQ. Trimming stripped 0 bases from V and 0 bases from J, with 10 bases between. For the CDR3, the DNA is TGCGCCAGCAGCTTGGATTTGGCGAGCTCCTACGAGCAGTACTTC. Translating it yields CASSLDLASSYEQYF.

The CDR3 spells CASSSGVRSTGELFF. The CDR3 bases are TGTGCCAGCAGTTCGGGGGTGCGAAGCACCGGGGAGCTGTTTTTT. V is TRBV12-3 or TRBV12-4 and J is TRBJ2-2; perhaps TRBD2 as D (6 bases). The V end was cut by 4 bases, the J end by 4 bases, with 13 bases between. The CDR3 covers 15 residues.

This chain joins TRBV3-1 and TRBJ2-2; TRBD2 matches at 8 bases. V lost 1 base and J lost 2; bases outside the gene matches: 12. This CDR3 is built from 19 residues. Germline V gene lookup returns CDR1 LGHDT and CDR2 YNNKEL (reference sequence). The CDR3 region has the DNA TGTGCCAGCAGCCAAGTAACATTGCGAAGCGGGGGAAACACCGGGGAGCTGTTTTTT. Encoded protein: CASSQVTLRSGGNTGELFF.

The table lists this clonotype with many counts. The chain uses TRBV14 and TRBJ2-5, with D tentatively TRBD1 or TRBD2 (5 bases each). Germline V lookup: CDR1 SGHDN, CDR2 FVKESK. This CDR3 contains 15 residues. Trimming took off 4 bases at V and 1 base at J, with 13 bases between the two ends. CDR3 amino acids: CASSRGTGSQETQYF. CDR3 in DNA: TGTGCCAGCAGCCGGGGGACGGGGAGCCAAGAGACCCAGTACTTC.

This chain joins TRBV10-3 and TRBJ1-2; D unclear. The CDR3 runs 14 residues. V was pared by 5 bases and J by 3 bases, with 13 bases between. In germline, CDR1 is ENHRY, CDR2 SYGVKD. This CDR3 is CAISSEGQHYGYTF. Written as DNA, the CDR3 is TGTGCCATCAGTTCAGAGGGCCAGCACTATGGCTACACCTTC.

This clonotype was seen a few times. The chain combines TRBV18 with TRBJ2-3; the D gene is possibly TRBD1 (5 bases). Trimming removed 8 bases from V and 0 bases from J, with 15 bases in between. Germline V lookup: CDR1 KGHSH, CDR2 LQKENI. This CDR3 contains 15 residues. The CDR3 sequence: CASRRDRSSTDTQYF. CDR3 in DNA: TGTGCCAGCAGACGAGACAGATCTAGCACAGATACGCAGTATTTT.

J is TRBJ2-1 and V is TRBV7-9; TRBD1 aligns across 9 bases. Germline values: CDR1 SEHNR, CDR2 FQNEAQ (reference sequence). The CDR3 has 17 amino acids. Unmatched junction bases numbered 3, after V lost 0 bases and J lost 0 bases. The CDR3 DNA is TGTGCCAGCAGCTTAGCGGGACAGGGCAGCTCCTACAATGAGCAGTTCTTC. Translation: CASSLAGQGSSYNEQFF.

This clonotype was seen at least ten times. The chain employs TRBV7-3 and TRBJ2-5, with TRBD2 matching over 9 bases. CDR1 and CDR2 from the germline V gene are SGHTA and FQGTGA. The CDR3 extends over 16 amino acids. V was pared by 5 bases and J by 2 bases, with 9 bases of the junction left unmatched. The DNA for the CDR3 is TGTGCCAGCAGCCCAGGGGGGCGGGGGGGGCAAGAGACCCAGTACTTC. This sequence encodes CASSPGGRGGQETQYF.

This clonotype was recorded a few times. Possible read error: a much larger clone is one base away. This chain uses TRBV6-1 with TRBJ1-1, with D perhaps matching TRBD1 (5 bases). Per the germline V gene, CDR1 is MNHNS and CDR2 is SASEGT. The V and J ends lost 7 bases and 0 bases respectively, with 15 bases between them. There are 15 residues in the CDR3. The CDR3 loop reads CASKFEATVNTEAFF. CDR3 coding DNA: TGTGCCAGCAAGTTTGAGGCGACAGTGAACACTGAAGCTTTCTTT.

V and J are TRBV6-1 and TRBJ1-4; TRBD1 matches at 7 bases. The ends lost 0 bases at V and 4 bases at J; junction bases unmatched: 5. CDR3 length: 16 amino acids. Germline V gene data show CDR1 as MNHNS and CDR2 as SASEGT. For the CDR3, the DNA is TGTGCCAGCAGTGAAGCCTACAGGGGCTTTAATGAAAAACTGTTTTTT. Translated: CASSEAYRGFNEKLFF.

This clonotype was detected only a few times. The junction departs from germline at one end; a sequencing error may be responsible. The rearrangement uses TRBV7-8 and TRBJ1-1; unclear D gene. Looked up from germline, CDR1 is SGHVS and CDR2 is FQNEAQ. The CDR3 has 15 residues. This CDR3 reads CASSYGRQGLTEAFF. Written as DNA, the CDR3 is TGTGCCAGTAGCTACGGGCGACAAGGGCTCACTGAAGCTTTCTTT. Looking up the rest from reference TRBV7-8 and TRBJ1-1 gives the full variable domain: GAGVSQSPRYKVAKRGQDVALRCDPISGHVSLFWYQQALGQGPEFLTYFQNEAQLDKSGLPSDRFFAERPEGSVSTLKIQRTQQEDSAVYLCASSYGRQGLTEAFFGQGTRLTVV.

V and J are TRBV5-6 and TRBJ1-3; D ambiguous. Trimming cost V 4 bases and J 6 bases, with 8 bases left between them. Germline CDR1 reads SGHDT; CDR2 reads YYEEEE. CDR3 size: 12 residues. The CDR3 spells CASSGWTNTIYF. Here the CDR3 DNA reads TGTGCCAGCAGCGGATGGACAAACACCATATATTTT.

This clonotype was seen repeatedly, ten times or more. The V gene is TRBV3-1, the J gene TRBJ1-1; D is unresolved. The ends were cut back, 0 bases at V and 2 bases at J, with 10 bases in the middle. This CDR3 contains 15 residues. The germline CDR1 and CDR2 sequences are LGHDT and YNNKEL (reference sequence). The CDR3 DNA reads as TGTGCCAGCAGCCAAGATCCCCAGGCTAACACTGAAGCTTTCTTT. Its translation: CASSQDPQANTEAFF.

In its sample, this clonotype was seen a few times. J is TRBJ1-1 and V is TRBV5-1; perhaps TRBD1 as D (6 bases). Trimming left V 0 bases short and J 4 bases short, with 13 bases between. Germline-derived CDR1 and CDR2 are SGHRS and YFSETQ. The CDR3 loop spans 15 amino acids. CDR3 DNA sequence: TGCGCCAGCAGCTTGGGGACAGTGGCCAGCACTGAAGCTTTCTTT. As protein: CASSLGTVASTEAFF.